The 26 T cell receptor beta chains in this list originate from one sample, sequenced in a study of blood T cell repertoires in COVID-19. The method was immunoSEQ multiplex PCR; TCRdb's version includes in-frame clones alone and lacks a portion of them. The sample gives about 260,000 clones, under 90% of which show up once; around 4% is in the top ten. The sample consisted of peripheral blood. These receptors were taken from a man between 60 and 70 years old with acute or convalescent COVID-19.

The V gene is TRBV18, the J gene TRBJ2-7; 7 nucleotides line up with TRBD1. From germline, CDR1 is KGHSH and CDR2 LQKENI. J gave up 3 bases and V 3 bases, and 8 bases lay outside the gene matches. This CDR3 has 15 amino acids. CDR3 loop: CASSPVTGQDYEQYF. The CDR3 DNA is TGTGCCAGCTCACCCGTTACAGGACAGGACTACGAGCAGTACTTC.

V usage is TRBV19 and J usage is TRBJ2-2, with D possibly being TRBD1 (5 bases). Germline assignment: CDR1 LNHDA and CDR2 SQIVND (reference sequence). There are 15 residues in the CDR3. Trimming left V 5 bases short and J 0 bases short, with 10 bases between. CDR3 DNA: TGTGCCAGTAGTTTCAGACAGACGAACACCGGGGAGCTGTTTTTT. This translates into CASSFRQTNTGELFF.

This rearrangement joins TRBV28 to TRBJ2-2; 8 nucleotides line up with TRBD1. V dropped 1 base and J dropped 3; count of bases not matched to a gene: 7. Germline CDR1 reads MDHEN; CDR2 reads SYDVKM. The CDR3 runs to 17 residues. The DNA of the CDR3 is TGTGCCAGCAGTTTATTGGCAGGGGGCCCCTACACCGGGGAGCTGTTTTTT. Protein: CASSLLAGGPYTGELFF.

This chain joins TRBV27 and TRBJ1-6, with D possibly matching TRBD1 (5 bases). Germline CDR1 and CDR2: MNHEY and SMNVEV (reference sequence). V dropped 1 base and J dropped 1 base, with 8 bases sitting between them. The CDR3 has 16 residues. The CDR3 region is CASSLFQGSYNSPLHF. Written as DNA, the CDR3 is TGTGCCAGCAGTTTATTTCAGGGATCCTATAATTCACCCCTCCACTTT.

V and J are TRBV4-2 and TRBJ2-4; 10 bases line up with TRBD2. The V gene end was trimmed by 5 bases and the J gene end by 1 base; junction bases not matched to a gene: 5. Germline CDR1 reads LGHNA; CDR2 reads YNFKEQ. This CDR3 has 16 amino acids. The CDR3 DNA sequence: TGTGCCAGCAGCTCAAAGACTAGCGGGGCCAAAAACATTCAGTACTTC. Protein sequence: CASSSKTSGAKNIQYF.

The chain links TRBV11-2 to TRBJ1-3, with a tentative D call TRBD1 (6 bases). Deletions cut 5 bases from V and 0 bases from J, with 14 bases between. CDR3 length: 16 residues. CDR1 and CDR2 (germline): SGHAT, FQNNGV. The CDR3: CASSGTGPSSGNTIYF. The CDR3 DNA reads TGTGCCAGCAGCGGAACAGGGCCAAGCTCTGGAAACACCATATATTTT.

The chain's CDR3 is CASSLRTVPTGELFF. CDR3 in DNA: TGTGCCAGCAGCTTAAGGACAGTGCCCACCGGGGAGCTGTTTTTT. The chain couples TRBV7-3 to TRBJ2-2, with TRBD1 as a possible D gene (6 bases). The CDR3 is 15 amino acids. From germline, CDR1 is SGHTA and CDR2 FQGTGA. V lost 1 base and J 4 bases, leaving 10 bases between the germline ends.

The V and J genes are TRBV2 and TRBJ2-7; 8 nucleotides match TRBD1. In germline, CDR1 is SNHLY, CDR2 FYNNEI. The CDR3 loop spans 16 amino acids. J lost 1 base, V lost 7 bases, and 12 bases had no gene match. The CDR3 DNA sequence: TGTGCCAGCATCGGGGTGGCGGACAGGGTTTCCTACGAGCAGTACTTC. Its translation is CASIGVADRVSYEQYF.

The chain employs TRBV7-9 and TRBJ2-5; TRBD1 agrees at 12 bases. The CDR3 runs 16 residues. Germline V gene sequence: CDR1 SEHNR, CDR2 FQNEAQ (reference sequence). The V segment lost 1 base and the J segment 2 bases; nucleotides outside the gene matches: 2. In nucleotides, the CDR3 is TGTGCCAGCAGCTTAGGGGACAGGGGGCGTCAAGAGACCCAGTACTTC. The encoded protein is CASSLGDRGRQETQYF. Full variable domain (rest looked up from reference TRBV7-9 and TRBJ2-5): DTGVSQNPRHKITKRGQNVTFRCDPISEHNRLYWYRQTLGQGPEFLTYFQNEAQLEKSRLLSDRFSAERPKGSFSTLEIQRTEQGDSAMYLCASSLGDRGRQETQYFGPGTRLLVL.

The chain employs TRBV5-1 and TRBJ2-3; maybe TRBD2 (6 bases). The V end lost 4 bases, the J end lost 1 base, and 10 bases lay between the germline ends. CDR3 length equals 14 residues. Germline V gives CDR1 SGHRS, CDR2 YFSETQ. CDR3 sequence reads: CASSVGGGTDTQYF. CDR3 sequence (DNA): TGCGCCAGCAGCGTTGGAGGGGGCACAGATACGCAGTATTTT.

The chain joins TRBV28 to TRBJ1-1; D is unclear. Germline V gives CDR1 MDHEN, CDR2 SYDVKM. This CDR3 comprises 12 residues. Deletions cut 3 bases from V and 3 bases from J, with 5 bases between. The CDR3 reads CASSFRYTEAFF. In DNA form, the CDR3 reads TGTGCCAGCAGTTTTAGATACACTGAAGCTTTCTTT.

This chain connects TRBV11-2 to TRBJ2-1; D unresolved. The V gene's germline CDR1 is SGHAT and CDR2 FQNNGV. This CDR3 has 17 residues. Trimming removed 5 bases from V and 0 bases from J, with 17 bases in between. The CDR3 DNA sequence: TGTGCCAGCAGCACCCTTACGGCGGATGCCTCCTACAATGAGCAGTTCTTC. Residues: CASSTLTADASYNEQFF.

This chain links TRBV6-5 with TRBJ1-1; D gene uncertain. This CDR3 is 13 amino acids long. Trimming left V 6 bases short and J 0 bases short, with 8 bases between. Germline assignment: CDR1 MNHEY and CDR2 SVGAGI. Written as DNA, the CDR3 is TGTGCCAGCAGCGCACAGATGAACACTGAAGCTTTCTTT. This codes for CASSAQMNTEAFF.

The J gene is TRBJ2-7, the V gene TRBV6-5; 9 nucleotides match TRBD1. V lost 2 bases to trimming and J lost 3 bases; unmatched junction nucleotides: 5. The CDR3 extends over 15 amino acids. Germline V gene lookup returns CDR1 MNHEY and CDR2 SVGAGI. The CDR3 sequence: CASSYQTGQGYEQYF. The DNA of the CDR3 is TGTGCCAGCAGTTACCAAACGGGACAGGGCTACGAGCAGTACTTC.

This clone has only one observation. The J gene is TRBJ2-7, the V gene TRBV11-1; TRBD2 matches at 7 bases. J gave up 3 bases and V 3 bases, and 11 bases lay outside the gene matches. The CDR3 has 16 amino acids. Looked up from germline, CDR1 is SGHAT and CDR2 is FQDESV (reference sequence). The CDR3: CASSLNPAAGSYEQYF. The CDR3 DNA reads as TGTGCCAGCAGCTTGAATCCGGCAGCGGGGAGCTACGAGCAGTACTTC.

The chain links TRBV19 to TRBJ2-2, with D perhaps matching TRBD1 (5 bases). The V and J ends lost 7 bases and 0 bases respectively, with 9 bases between them. The CDR3 length is 14 residues. CDR1 LNHDA and CDR2 SQIVND come from the germline V gene (reference sequence). The CDR3 region has the DNA TGTGCCAGTATGGGCAGGGCGAACACCGGGGAGCTGTTTTTT. It yields the protein CASMGRANTGELFF.

The chain carries TRBV7-9 and TRBJ2-7; 7 bases line up with TRBD1. Germline assignment: CDR1 SEHNR and CDR2 FQNEAQ (reference sequence). The junction had 7 bases not matched to a gene; V was cut back by 4 bases and J by 1 base. The CDR3 is made up of 15 amino acids. CDR3 protein: CASSSTGTESYEQYF. The CDR3, as DNA: TGTGCCAGCAGCTCGACAGGGACCGAGTCCTACGAGCAGTACTTC.

The gene calls are TRBV18 and TRBJ1-2, with D possibly being TRBD1 (5 bases). This CDR3 region has 16 residues. The V gene's germline CDR1 is KGHSH and CDR2 LQKENI. V was cut by 3 bases and J by 1 base, with 15 bases left in between. CDR3 coding DNA: TGTGCCAGCTCACCCGTAGACAGATTGGGTAACTATGGCTACACCTTC. Translated, it gives CASSPVDRLGNYGYTF. Based on the CDR3 plus reference TRBV18 and TRBJ1-2, the full variable domain is NAGVMQNPRHLVRRRGQEARLRCSPMKGHSHVYWYRQLPEEGLKFMVYLQKENIIDESGMPKERFSAEFPKEGPSILRIQQVVRGDSAAYFCASSPVDRLGNYGYTFGSGTRLTVV.

The chain joins TRBV27 to TRBJ2-3, with TRBD1 matching over 7 bases. The CDR3 is made up of 16 amino acids. The trim removed 3 bases at V and 2 bases at J, leaving 8 bases unmatched. Germline V gives CDR1 MNHEY, CDR2 SMNVEV (reference sequence). The DNA for the CDR3 is TGTGCCAGCAGTTTCTTGTCCGGGACAGCCACAGATACGCAGTATTTT. Translated, it gives CASSFLSGTATDTQYF.

The chain uses TRBV9 and TRBJ2-5; 12 bases line up with TRBD1. CDR3 length: 17 amino acids. CDR1 is SGDLS and CDR2 is YYNGEE in the germline V gene. The V gene end was trimmed by 0 bases and the J gene end by 5 bases; junction bases not matched to a gene: 8. The CDR3 region is CASSVGTGTGGWETQYF. The CDR3 DNA reads as TGTGCCAGCAGCGTAGGAACCGGGACAGGGGGCTGGGAGACCCAGTACTTC.

The J gene is TRBJ2-5, the V gene TRBV7-6, with TRBD1 matching over 9 bases. This CDR3 has 16 amino acids. In germline, CDR1 is SGHVS, CDR2 FNYEAQ. V shed 2 bases and J 3 bases; nucleotides not matched to a gene: 7. The CDR3 sequence: CASSLNPGTGKETQYF. The CDR3 region has the DNA TGTGCCAGCAGCTTAAATCCAGGGACAGGGAAAGAGACCCAGTACTTC.

This chain joins TRBV6-5 and TRBJ2-3; 10 nucleotides align to TRBD1. Trimming at V came to 11 bases and at J to 2 bases, leaving 10 bases not matched to a gene. Germline assignment: CDR1 MNHEY and CDR2 SVGAGI. This CDR3 region has 15 residues. The CDR3 bases are TGTGCCTCGAAAAGGGACAGGGGATACACAGATACGCAGTATTTT. This translates into CASKRDRGYTDTQYF.

The chain uses TRBV18 and TRBJ2-5; 8 nucleotides align to TRBD1. This CDR3 comprises 14 residues. Unmatched junction bases numbered 8, after V lost 6 bases and J lost 5 bases. Per germline, CDR1 KGHSH and CDR2 LQKENI. CDR3: CASSEDRVGETQYF. CDR3 bases: TGTGCCAGCTCCGAGGACAGGGTCGGTGAGACCCAGTACTTC.

The rearrangement joins TRBV7-3 to TRBJ2-7; the D gene is possibly TRBD1 (6 bases). This CDR3 is 14 amino acids long. Germline assignment: CDR1 SGHTA and CDR2 FQGTGA. Trimming took 5 bases from V and 0 from J, leaving 11 bases between them. The CDR3 sequence: CASSPTGSSYEQYF. CDR3 coding DNA: TGTGCCAGCAGCCCCACAGGGAGCTCCTACGAGCAGTACTTC.

The V call is TRBV18, the J call TRBJ1-3; no clear D. Between the trimmed V and J ends, which lost 3 bases and 0 bases, there was a span of 18 bases. The CDR3 length is 18 residues. Germline V gives CDR1 KGHSH, CDR2 LQKENI. The CDR3 reads CASSPAITGFHSGNTIYF. The DNA of the CDR3 is TGTGCCAGCTCACCGGCAATTACGGGGTTCCACTCTGGAAACACCATATATTTT.

This clone was seen once. This rearrangement joins TRBV2 to TRBJ2-2; TRBD1 matches 8 bases. V was pared by 5 bases and J by 7 bases, with 6 bases of the junction left unmatched. CDR3 length equals 14 residues. Looked up from germline, CDR1 is SNHLY and CDR2 is FYNNEI. CDR3 coding DNA: TGTGCCAGCAGTACAGGGGGGAAGGGCGGGGAGCTGTTTTTT. As protein: CASSTGGKGGELFF.